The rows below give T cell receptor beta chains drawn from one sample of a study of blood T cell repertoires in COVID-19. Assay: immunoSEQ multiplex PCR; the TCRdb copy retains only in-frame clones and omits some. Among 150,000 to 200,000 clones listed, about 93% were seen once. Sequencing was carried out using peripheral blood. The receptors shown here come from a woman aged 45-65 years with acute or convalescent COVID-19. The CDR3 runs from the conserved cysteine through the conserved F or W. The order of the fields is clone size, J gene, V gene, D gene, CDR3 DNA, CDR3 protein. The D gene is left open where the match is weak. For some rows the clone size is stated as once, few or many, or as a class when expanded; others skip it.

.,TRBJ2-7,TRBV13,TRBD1,TGTGCCAGCAGCGGACCGGGACAGGGGGTTCCCGAGCAGTACTTC,CASSGPGQGVPEQYF
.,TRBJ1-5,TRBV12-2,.,TGTGCAAGTCGCCCCGACAGGGGCGATCAGCCCCAGCATTTT,CASRPDRGDQPQHF
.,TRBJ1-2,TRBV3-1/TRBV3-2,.,TGTGCCAGCAGCCTAGCGGGGGGGCCTTATGGCTACACCTTC,CASSLAGGPYGYTF
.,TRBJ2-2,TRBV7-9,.,TGTGCCAGCAGCGTGCAGGGTTTTAACACCGGGGAGCTGTTTTTT,CASSVQGFNTGELFF
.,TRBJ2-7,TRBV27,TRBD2,TGTGCCAGCAGTTCCATCGGGGGGGCCTACGAGCAGTACTTC,CASSSIGGAYEQYF
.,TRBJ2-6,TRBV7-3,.,TGTGCCAGCAGTTCTAGTTCTGGGGCCAACGTCCTGACTTTC,CASSSSSGANVLTF
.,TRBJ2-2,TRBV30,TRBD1,TGTGCCTGGACTCATAACAGGGGAAGCGGGGAGCTGTTTTTT,CAWTHNRGSGELFF
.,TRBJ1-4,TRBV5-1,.,TGCGCCAGCAGCGACGGGAATGAAAAACTGTTTTTT,CASSDGNEKLFF
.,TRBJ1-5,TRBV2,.,TGTGCCAGCAAGGGAGGGAAAGATCAGCCCCAGCATTTT,CASKGGKDQPQHF
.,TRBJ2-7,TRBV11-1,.,TGTGCCAGCAGCTTAGCGGAGGGGTCTATCGAGCAGTACTTC,CASSLAEGSIEQYF
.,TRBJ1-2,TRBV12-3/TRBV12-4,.,TGTGCCAGCAGATTCCCAGGGGCGGGCTACACCTTC,CASRFPGAGYTF
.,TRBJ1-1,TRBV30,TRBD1,TGTGCCTGGGCCCCAGGGGGGTCGGGAGCTTTCTTT,CAWAPGGSGAFF
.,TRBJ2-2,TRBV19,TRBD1,TGTGCCAGTACCCTATGGGACAGCTCGAACACCGGGGAGCTGTTTTTT,CASTLWDSSNTGELFF
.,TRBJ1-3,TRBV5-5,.,TGTGCCAGCAGCTTGGTATACGGGGACTCTGGAAACACCATATATTTT,CASSLVYGDSGNTIYF
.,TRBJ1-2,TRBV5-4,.,TGTGCCAGCAGCTTGCTCGGGGCCCGGACTATTAACTATGGCTACACCTTC,CASSLLGARTINYGYTF
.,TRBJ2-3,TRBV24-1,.,TGTGCCACCAGTGACGCAGATACGCAGTATTTT,CATSDADTQYF
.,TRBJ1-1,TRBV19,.,TGTGCCAGTAGTTACACCACACAGGGGAACACTGAAGCTTTCTTT,CASSYTTQGNTEAFF
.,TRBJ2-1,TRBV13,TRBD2,TGTGCCAGCAGCTACAAGACTAGCGGGGAATGGTACAATGAGCAGTTCTTC,CASSYKTSGEWYNEQFF
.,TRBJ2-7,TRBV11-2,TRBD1,TGTGCCAGCAGCTTAGTCCAGGGGGACTACGAGCAGTACTTC,CASSLVQGDYEQYF
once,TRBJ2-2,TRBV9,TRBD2,TGTGCCAGCAGCGTAGGGCGGGGGATGAACACCGGGGAGCTGTTTTTT,CASSVGRGMNTGELFF
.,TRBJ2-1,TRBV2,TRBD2,TGTGCCAGCAGTGATGGCGGGAGGGACTTGTATGAGCAGTTCTTC,CASSDGGRDLYEQFF
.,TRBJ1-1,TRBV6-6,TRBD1,TGTGCCAGCAGCCGCGCGACAGGGGCGGGGACTGAAGCTTTCTTT,CASSRATGAGTEAFF
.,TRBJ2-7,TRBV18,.,TGTGCCAGCTCACCAGGGGCCGACTACGAGCAGTACTTC,CASSPGADYEQYF
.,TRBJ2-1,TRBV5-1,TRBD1,TGCGCCAGCAGCTGGACAGGGGTATCGAATGAGCAGTTCTTC,CASSWTGVSNEQFF
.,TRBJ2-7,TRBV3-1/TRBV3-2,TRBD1,TGTGCCAGCAGCCCGGGACAGGGTATCTACGAGCAGTACTTC,CASSPGQGIYEQYF
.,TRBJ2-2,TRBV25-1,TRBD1,TGTGCCAGCAGGGACAGGGGCGCCGGGGAGCTGTTTTTT,CASRDRGAGELFF
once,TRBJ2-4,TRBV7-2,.,TGTGCCAGCAGCCCCGCCGGACTAGCCAAAAACATTCAGTACTTC,CASSPAGLAKNIQYF